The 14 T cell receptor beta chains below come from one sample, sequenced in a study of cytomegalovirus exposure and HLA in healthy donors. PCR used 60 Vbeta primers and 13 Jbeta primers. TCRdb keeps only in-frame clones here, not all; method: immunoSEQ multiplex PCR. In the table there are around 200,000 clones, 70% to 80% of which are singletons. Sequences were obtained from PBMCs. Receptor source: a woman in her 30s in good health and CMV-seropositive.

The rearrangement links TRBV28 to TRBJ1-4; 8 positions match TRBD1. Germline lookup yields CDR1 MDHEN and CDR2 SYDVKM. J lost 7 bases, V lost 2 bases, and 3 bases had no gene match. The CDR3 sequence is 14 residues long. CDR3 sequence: CASSLQGASEKLFF. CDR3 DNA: TGTGCCAGCAGTTTACAGGGGGCGAGTGAAAAACTGTTTTTT.

This chain's CDR3 is CASSSGQGRIGEQFF. The CDR3, as DNA: TGTGCCAGCAGTTCGGGACAGGGAAGGATAGGTGAGCAGTTCTTC. This chain joins TRBV6-6 and TRBJ2-1; 9 bases fit TRBD1. This CDR3 region has 15 residues. With 4 bases clipped from V and 9 bases from J, the junction kept 10 bases outside the gene matches. Germline V gene data show CDR1 as MNHNY and CDR2 as SVGAGI (reference sequence).

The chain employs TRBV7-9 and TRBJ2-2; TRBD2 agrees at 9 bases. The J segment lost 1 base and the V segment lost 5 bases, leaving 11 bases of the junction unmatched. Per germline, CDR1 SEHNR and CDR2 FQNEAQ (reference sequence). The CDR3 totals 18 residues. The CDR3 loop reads CASSRFVQREVNTGELFF. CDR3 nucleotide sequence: TGTGCCAGCAGCCGATTCGTCCAGCGGGAGGTGAACACCGGGGAGCTGTTTTTT. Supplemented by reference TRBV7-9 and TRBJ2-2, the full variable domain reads DTGVSQNPRHKITKRGQNVTFRCDPISEHNRLYWYRQTLGQGPEFLTYFQNEAQLEKSRLLSDRFSAERPKGSFSTLEIQRTEQGDSAMYLCASSRFVQREVNTGELFFGEGSRLTVL.

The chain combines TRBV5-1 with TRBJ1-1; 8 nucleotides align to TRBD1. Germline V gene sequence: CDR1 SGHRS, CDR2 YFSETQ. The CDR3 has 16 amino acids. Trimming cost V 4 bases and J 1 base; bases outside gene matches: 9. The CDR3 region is CASSPGTGYENTEAFF. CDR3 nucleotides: TGCGCCAGCAGCCCGGGGACAGGTTACGAGAACACTGAAGCTTTCTTT.

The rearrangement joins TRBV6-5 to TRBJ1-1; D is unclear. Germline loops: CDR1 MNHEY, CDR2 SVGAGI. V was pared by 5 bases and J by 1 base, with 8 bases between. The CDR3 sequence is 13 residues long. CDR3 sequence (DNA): TGTGCCAGCAGTGATCAGGCGAACACTGAAGCTTTCTTT. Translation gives CASSDQANTEAFF.

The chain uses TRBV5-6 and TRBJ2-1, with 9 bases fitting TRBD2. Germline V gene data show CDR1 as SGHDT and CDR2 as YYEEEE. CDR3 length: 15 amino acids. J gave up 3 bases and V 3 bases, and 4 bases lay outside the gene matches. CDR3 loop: CASSSLAGNYNEQFF. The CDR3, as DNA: TGTGCCAGCAGCTCCCTAGCGGGGAACTACAATGAGCAGTTCTTC.

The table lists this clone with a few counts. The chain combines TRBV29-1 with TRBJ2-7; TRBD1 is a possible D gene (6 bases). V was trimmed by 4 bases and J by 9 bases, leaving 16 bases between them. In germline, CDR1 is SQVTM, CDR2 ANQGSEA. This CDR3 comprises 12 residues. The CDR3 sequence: CSVVFGTQGQYF. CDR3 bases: TGCAGCGTTGTGTTCGGGACACAGGGGCAGTACTTC.

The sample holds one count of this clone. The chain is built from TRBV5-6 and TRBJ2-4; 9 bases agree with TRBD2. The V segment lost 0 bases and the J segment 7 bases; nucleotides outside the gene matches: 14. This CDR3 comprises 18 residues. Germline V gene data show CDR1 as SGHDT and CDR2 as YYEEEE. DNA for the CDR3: TGTGCCAGCAGCTTGGGGGAGGGGGCGGGGGGGGCCCCGAACATTCAGTACTTC. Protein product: CASSLGEGAGGAPNIQYF.

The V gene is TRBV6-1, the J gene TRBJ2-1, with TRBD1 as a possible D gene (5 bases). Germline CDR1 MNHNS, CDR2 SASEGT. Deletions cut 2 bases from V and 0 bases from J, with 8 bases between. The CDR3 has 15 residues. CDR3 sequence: CASSEQTVSYNEQFF. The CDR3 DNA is TGTGCCAGCAGTGAACAGACAGTCTCCTACAATGAGCAGTTCTTC.

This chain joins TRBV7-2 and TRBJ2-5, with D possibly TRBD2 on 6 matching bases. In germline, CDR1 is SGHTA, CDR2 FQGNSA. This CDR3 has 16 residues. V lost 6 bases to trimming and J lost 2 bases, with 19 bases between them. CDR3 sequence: CASSAGGLATQETQYF. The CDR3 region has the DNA TGTGCCAGCAGTGCAGGTGGCCTAGCGACACAAGAGACCCAGTACTTC.

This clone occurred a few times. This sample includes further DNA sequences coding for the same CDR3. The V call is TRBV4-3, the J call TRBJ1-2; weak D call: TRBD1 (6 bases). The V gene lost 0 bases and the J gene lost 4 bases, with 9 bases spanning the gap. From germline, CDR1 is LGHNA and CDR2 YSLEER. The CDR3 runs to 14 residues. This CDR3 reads CASSQDAQGYGYTF. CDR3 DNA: TGCGCCAGCAGCCAAGATGCACAGGGCTATGGCTACACCTTC.

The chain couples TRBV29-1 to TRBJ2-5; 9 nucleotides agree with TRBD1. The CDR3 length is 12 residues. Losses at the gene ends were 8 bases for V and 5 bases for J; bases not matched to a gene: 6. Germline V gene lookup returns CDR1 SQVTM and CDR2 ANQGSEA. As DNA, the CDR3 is TGCAGCCTGGGACAGGGCTTGGAGACCCAGTACTTC. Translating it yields CSLGQGLETQYF.

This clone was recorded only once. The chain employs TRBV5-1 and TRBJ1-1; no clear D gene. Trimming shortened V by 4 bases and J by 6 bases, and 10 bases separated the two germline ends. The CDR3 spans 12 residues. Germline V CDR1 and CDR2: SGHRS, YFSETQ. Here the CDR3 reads CASSPDEAEAFF. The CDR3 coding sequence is TGCGCCAGCAGCCCGGATGAGGCTGAAGCTTTCTTT.

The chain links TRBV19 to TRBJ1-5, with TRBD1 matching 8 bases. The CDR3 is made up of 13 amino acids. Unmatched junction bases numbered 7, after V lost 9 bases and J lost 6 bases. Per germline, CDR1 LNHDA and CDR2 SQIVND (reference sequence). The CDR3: CASRSGGGQPQHF. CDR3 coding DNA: TGTGCCAGCCGTTCAGGGGGCGGTCAGCCCCAGCATTTT.